This TCR beta chain originates from a study of shared clonotypes between healthy human individuals. The study separated CD4+ cells into CD45RA+ naive and CD45RA-negative memory subsets. Replicate sorted-subset PCRs were loaded with around 220 ng DNA, 30,000 to 35,000 T cell genomes. TCRdb keeps only in-frame clones here, not all; method: immunoSEQ multiplex PCR. The table shows about 2.3 million clones, with over 90% occurring only once. The length of the CDR3 is 14 residues. The V segment lost 2 bases and the J segment 4 bases; nucleotides outside the gene matches: 2. In germline, CDR1 is SGHTA, CDR2 FQGNSA.

The sample consisted of naive CD4+ T cells from PBMCs. Specified subset: CD45RA+ positively selected. The receptor comes from a man between 18 and 29 years old in good health. Some clones in this sample may be carry-over from other donors' samples. J is TRBJ1-5 and V is TRBV7-2, with 7 bases lining up with TRBD1. CDR3 bases: TGTGCCAGCAGCTTAATACAGGGGAATCAGCCCCAGCATTTT. Protein: CASSLIQGNQPQHF.